This T cell receptor beta chain was profiled in a study of long-term antiretroviral therapy in people with HIV. The CDR3 consists of 17 residues. The V segment lost 3 bases and the J segment 2 bases; nucleotides outside the gene matches: 5. The germline gives CDR1 LNHDA, CDR2 SQIVND (reference sequence). Each donor had at least one pre-ART and at least two post-ART PBMC samples. DNA was extracted from approximately 1-10 million thawed cryopreserved PBMC. Sequencing used immunoSEQ v3.0 at survey level. Only in-frame clones appear in the TCRdb table, and some are missing; sequencing was by immunoSEQ multiplex PCR. Of 15,000 to 20,000 clones in the sample, about 89% were seen once.

This clonotype originated in a man in his forties with HIV. This chain connects TRBV19 to TRBJ2-6, with 9 bases lining up with TRBD1. Material: unsorted PBMCs, obtained 0.5 years after starting antiretroviral therapy. The CDR3 DNA is TGTGCCAGTAGTATTCAGAGACAGGGGGCTGGGGCCAACGTCCTGACTTTC. It yields the protein CASSIQRQGAGANVLTF.